The present T cell receptor beta chain was sequenced within a study of blood T cells in healthy people across ages. A J-beta primer mix and a sample-barcoded 5' primer were used in a second PCR of about 6 to 12 cycles. From the 5' RACE reads, TCRdb called clonotypes with MiXCR, one entry per CDR3 protein. This table holds roughly 1,500,000 distinct CDR3 sequences, 35% to 45% found once. With respect to this clonotype: Its target is unknown.

Findings and limits, study-wide: Long-lived donors had more naive CD4+ cells and higher diversity than aged donors. There was a strong correlation between TCR beta diversity and naive T cell percentage.

Peripheral blood samples of 9 to 10 milliliters were drawn from each donor. Extractions gave at least 5.5 micrograms of total RNA per sample. Unmatched junction bases numbered 16, after V lost 5 bases and J lost 11 bases. The germline V gene encodes CDR1 MGHRA and CDR2 YSYEKL. CDR3 size: 15 residues. The sequencing input was blood. This TCR derives from a woman aged 18-29 years in good health. V is TRBV4-1 and J is TRBJ2-5, with 8 bases aligning to TRBD1. Written as DNA, the CDR3 is TGCGCCAGCAGCAAAGGGGACAGGTCTAGCAATGAGCAGTACTTC. Amino acid sequence: CASSKGDRSSNEQYF.